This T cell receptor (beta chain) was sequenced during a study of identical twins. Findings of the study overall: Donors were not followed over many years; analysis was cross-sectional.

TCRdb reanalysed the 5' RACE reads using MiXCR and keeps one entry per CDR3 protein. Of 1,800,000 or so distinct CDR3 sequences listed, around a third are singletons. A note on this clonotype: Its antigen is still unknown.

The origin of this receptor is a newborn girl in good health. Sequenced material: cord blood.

CDR3 sequence (DNA): TGTGCCACCAGCAGAGGTAGACAGGGTGGTCGTGAGACCCAGTACTTC. It encodes CATSRGRQGGRETQYF. V is TRBV15 and J is TRBJ2-5; TRBD1 matches at 7 bases. The CDR3 spans 16 residues. V lost 1 base and J lost 5; bases outside the gene matches: 10. In germline, CDR1 is LNHNV, CDR2 YYDKDF (reference sequence). Filled out from reference TRBV15 and TRBJ2-5, the complete variable domain reads DAMVIQNPRYQVTQFGKPVTLSCSQTLNHNVMYWYQQKSSQAPKLLFHYYDKDFNNEADTPDNFQSRRPNTSFCFLDIRSPGLGDTAMYLCATSRGRQGGRETQYFGPGTRLLVL.